The 32 T cell receptor beta chains given below trace back to one sample, sequenced in a study of patients and donors after allogeneic stem cell transplantation. TCRdb re-analysed the RT-PCR reads in MiXCR, keeping a single row per CDR3 protein. The sample has some 960,000 distinct CDR3 sequences, around 17% seen once. The sample taken for sequencing was blood, either unsorted or a sorted T cell fraction (not recorded which). Receptor source: a human donor who was either an allogeneic HSCT recipient or a stem cell or donor lymphocyte infusion donor (not recorded which). It is not recorded whose cells these are; they may come from a transplant donor.

A word on this clonotype: Lacking the conserved final phenylalanine or tryptophan, this CDR3 likely reflects a read error. The V gene is TRBV28, the J gene TRBJ1-2, with unresolved D. Germline values: CDR1 MDHEN, CDR2 SYDVKM. Trimming took off 2 bases at V and 4 bases at J, with 11 bases between the two ends. The CDR3 length is 14 residues. The CDR3 bases are TGTGCCAGCAGTTTAAATGTTGGCAGCTATGGCTACACCTTG. Its translation: CASSLNVGSYGYTL.

On this clonotype: A much larger clone is a single base away; this may be a read error. This sequence joins TRBV9 and TRBJ1-2; D is perhaps TRBD1 (5 bases). The V end was cut by 0 bases, the J end by 7 bases, with 16 bases between. The CDR3 runs to 15 residues. The V gene's germline CDR1 is SGDLS and CDR2 YYNGEE. The CDR3 region is CASSVEETSGGGYTF. CDR3 coding DNA: TGTGCCAGCAGCGTAGAAGAGACAAGCGGGGGTGGCTACACCTTC.

The V call is TRBV24-1, the J call TRBJ2-6; no definite D call. V was cut by 4 bases and J by 4 bases, with 7 bases left in between. This CDR3 comprises 14 residues. In germline, CDR1 is KGHDR, CDR2 SFDVKD. In DNA, the CDR3 is TGTGCCACCAGTGACCCCGGGGGGGCCAACGTCCTGACTTTC. Translating gives CATSDPGGANVLTF.

This clonotype was counted many times. The chain couples TRBV10-3 to TRBJ1-2; the D gene is possibly TRBD1 (6 bases). CDR3 length: 11 amino acids. Germline V CDR1 and CDR2: ENHRY, SYGVKD. The V end lost 10 bases, the J end lost 7 bases, and 13 bases lay between the germline ends. CDR3 amino acids: CATTQGGGYTF. In DNA form, the CDR3 reads TGTGCCACCACGCAAGGGGGTGGCTACACCTTC.

The rearrangement links TRBV11-2 to TRBJ1-1; D is undetermined. CDR1 SGHAT and CDR2 FQNNGV come from the germline V gene. The CDR3 runs 15 residues. Deletions cut 1 base from V and 8 bases from J, with 17 bases between. The CDR3 DNA follows: TGTGCCAGCAGCTTAGTTACAAATGATAGAGGGGAAGCTTTCTTT. Its translation: CASSLVTNDRGEAFF.

This clonotype was detected a few times. J is TRBJ1-2 and V is TRBV29-1; tentative D call: TRBD1 (6 bases). This CDR3 is 13 amino acids long. Per the germline V gene, CDR1 is SQVTM and CDR2 is ANQGSEA. Trimming stripped 7 bases from V and 4 bases from J, with 16 bases between. In DNA, the CDR3 is TGCAGCGCAGAGGGGGGGCTGGGCTATGGCTACACCTTC. This gives the protein CSAEGGLGYGYTF.

The V gene is TRBV6-5, the J gene TRBJ2-3, with a weak D call TRBD2 (5 bases). Germline V gene lookup returns CDR1 MNHEY and CDR2 SVGAGI. The V and J ends lost 0 bases and 6 bases respectively, with 13 bases between them. CDR3 length equals 15 residues. The CDR3 sequence is CASSYSVGSGDTQYF. CDR3 nucleotide sequence: TGTGCCAGCAGTTACTCGGTGGGGAGCGGTGATACGCAGTATTTT.

The genes are TRBV29-1 and TRBJ1-4, with 7 bases aligning to TRBD1. CDR1 is SQVTM and CDR2 is ANQGSEA in the germline V gene. This CDR3 comprises 14 residues. With V trimmed by 6 bases and J by 0 bases, 4 bases remained unmatched. In DNA form, the CDR3 reads TGCAGCGTGACTGGGACAGCAACTAATGAAAAACTGTTTTTT. It translates to CSVTGTATNEKLFF.

In this sample, this clonotype turned up a few times. The chain couples TRBV12-3 or TRBV12-4 to TRBJ2-5; D possibly corresponds to TRBD1 (6 bases). The CDR3 totals 13 residues. The V end was cut by 6 bases, the J end by 7 bases, with 15 bases between. Here the CDR3 reads CASRIQGMGTQYF. CDR3 in DNA: TGTGCCAGCAGAATACAGGGAATGGGGACCCAGTACTTC.

The CDR3 sequence is CASSYQGAGNTIYF. The CDR3 coding sequence is TGTGCCAGCAGTTACCAGGGTGCTGGAAACACCATATATTTT. V gene TRBV6-5 combines with J gene TRBJ1-3, with a tentative D call TRBD1 (5 bases). Trimming removed 2 bases at V and 2 bases at J, with 7 bases between. The CDR3 has 14 amino acids. CDR1 is MNHEY, CDR2 SVGAGI, per germline.

The chain is built from TRBV7-3 and TRBJ2-3, with D unresolved. V lost 1 base and J 4 bases, leaving 9 bases between the germline ends. CDR3 size: 14 residues. Germline CDR1 SGHTA, CDR2 FQGTGA. The CDR3 DNA sequence: TGTGCCAGCAGCTTAATAGGTTTTCCAGATACGCAGTATTTT. Translated, it gives CASSLIGFPDTQYF.

The chain recombines TRBV5-5 with TRBJ1-1; D is unclear. CDR1 is SGHKS and CDR2 is YYEKEE in the germline V gene (reference sequence). The CDR3 spans 14 residues. Trimming shortened V by 5 bases and J by 5 bases, and 16 bases separated the two germline ends. CDR3 nucleotides: TGTGCCAGCAGATGGACGCCCATGAGGACTGAAGCTTTCTTT. Protein product: CASRWTPMRTEAFF.

The gene calls are TRBV20-1 and TRBJ1-2; 12 bases line up with TRBD1. The germline CDR1 and CDR2 sequences are DFQATT and SNEGSKA (reference sequence). V gave up 3 bases and J gave up 4 bases; unmatched junction bases: 9. This CDR3 is 16 amino acids long. In DNA, the CDR3 is TGCAGTGCTAGCTTGGGGTCGGGACAGGGGGCCTATGGCTACACCTTC. This codes for CSASLGSGQGAYGYTF.

This clonotype was picked up a small number of times. The rearrangement uses TRBV6-1 and TRBJ1-2; D gene unclear. The CDR3 is 17 amino acids. Germline-derived CDR1 and CDR2 are MNHNS and SASEGT. With 6 bases removed from V and 0 bases from J, the gap between germline ends came to 20 bases. The CDR3 region has the DNA TGTGCCAGCAGCTTCCATTCGCCTATAACGGCTAACTATGGCTACACCTTC. Its protein is CASSFHSPITANYGYTF.

This clonotype was detected only a few times. V and J are TRBV4-2 and TRBJ2-1, with 8 bases lining up with TRBD2. The V gene end was trimmed by 0 bases and the J gene end by 6 bases; junction bases not matched to a gene: 7. This CDR3 region has 16 residues. Germline-derived CDR1 and CDR2 are LGHNA and YNFKEQ. The CDR3: CASSQDWGLGSNEQFF. The DNA for the CDR3 is TGTGCCAGCAGCCAAGATTGGGGACTAGGGAGCAATGAGCAGTTCTTC.

This clonotype has a count of ten or more. This chain uses TRBV27 with TRBJ2-3, with unresolved D. The V gene's germline CDR1 is MNHEY and CDR2 SMNVEV (reference sequence). This CDR3 is 11 amino acids long. V lost 8 bases, J lost 2 bases, and 5 bases lay in between. The CDR3 coding sequence is TGTGCCAGCGGGCTCACAGATACGCAGTATTTT. Translated: CASGLTDTQYF.

This clonotype was counted only a few times. The V call is TRBV5-5, the J call TRBJ1-4, with 8 nucleotides matching TRBD1. This CDR3 has 15 residues. V was pared by 3 bases and J by 4 bases, with 5 bases of the junction left unmatched. The germline CDR1 and CDR2 sequences are SGHKS and YYEKEE (reference sequence). CDR3 loop: CASSSTGQGNEKLFF. The CDR3 nucleotides are TGTGCCAGCAGCTCGACCGGACAGGGTAATGAAAAACTGTTTTTT.

This sequence joins TRBV12-3 or TRBV12-4 and TRBJ1-2; TRBD1 might be the D (5 bases). The V end lost 5 bases, the J end lost 0 bases, and 16 bases lay between the germline ends. CDR3 size: 16 residues. CDR3 in DNA: TGTGCCAGCAGTCCCAGGGCAGGGAGGGCTAACTATGGCTACACCTTC. Translating gives CASSPRAGRANYGYTF.

Only a few counts were recorded for this clonotype. V and J are TRBV9 and TRBJ2-7; 11 positions match TRBD1. The length of the CDR3 is 16 residues. The germline V gene encodes CDR1 SGDLS and CDR2 YYNGEE. Germline trimming cut 3 bases from V and 5 bases from J; bases unmatched to any gene: 10. CDR3 loop: CASSAGSGTGGDEQYF. The CDR3 bases are TGTGCCAGCAGCGCAGGGAGCGGGACAGGGGGAGACGAGCAGTACTTC.

This sequence joins TRBV7-9 and TRBJ2-1, with TRBD2 matching 10 bases. V lost 11 bases to trimming and J lost 15 bases; unmatched junction nucleotides: 13. The CDR3 sequence is 12 residues long. Germline V gives CDR1 SEHNR, CDR2 FQNEAQ (reference sequence). The CDR3 DNA reads as TGTGCCTTACAGCGGGAGGGGTCGAACCGGTTCTTC. Its protein product is CALQREGSNRFF.

This chain connects TRBV9 to TRBJ2-3; no firm D call. V lost 0 bases and J 2 bases, leaving 7 bases between the germline ends. Looked up from germline, CDR1 is SGDLS and CDR2 is YYNGEE. This CDR3 is 14 amino acids long. CDR3 sequence reads: CASSVDALTDTQYF. CDR3 sequence (DNA): TGTGCCAGCAGCGTAGATGCCCTCACAGATACGCAGTATTTT. The full variable domain, rest sourced from reference TRBV9 and TRBJ2-3, is DSGVTQTPKHLITATGQRVTLRCSPRSGDLSVYWYQQSLDQGLQFLIQYYNGEERAKGNILERFSAQQFPDLHSELNLSSLELGDSALYFCASSVDALTDTQYFGPGTRLTVL.

V gene TRBV5-6 combines with J gene TRBJ1-1; the D gene is possibly TRBD1 (6 bases). This CDR3 region has 14 residues. CDR1 and CDR2 (germline): SGHDT, YYEEEE. Trimming left V 6 bases short and J 4 bases short, with 16 bases between. The CDR3, as DNA: TGTGCCAGCAACGAACAGGGAGGAAGCACTGAAGCTTTCTTT. Its protein is CASNEQGGSTEAFF.

This clonotype was seen a handful of times. The junction departs from germline at one end; a sequencing error may be responsible. This chain uses TRBV12-3 or TRBV12-4 with TRBJ2-5; tentatively, D is TRBD1 (5 bases). The CDR3 runs to 12 residues. CDR3 residues: CASGLDKGTQYF. CDR3 nucleotide sequence: TGTGCCAGCGGTTTGGACAAGGGGACCCAGTACTTC.

This clonotype has only a few counts. The CDR3: CSARTGVGEQYF. The CDR3 nucleotides are TGCAGTGCTAGAACGGGAGTGGGAGAGCAGTACTTC. The J gene is TRBJ2-7, the V gene TRBV20-1, with D perhaps TRBD2 (6 bases). Trimming took 2 bases from V and 7 from J, leaving 12 bases between them. CDR1 is DFQATT, CDR2 SNEGSKA, per germline (reference sequence). This CDR3 is 12 amino acids long.

This clonotype was recorded a few times. This chain uses TRBV11-2 with TRBJ2-1, with 9 bases matching TRBD2. The CDR3 length is 20 residues. V trimming: 2 bases; J trimming: 2 bases; junction bases outside the gene matches: 16. Germline V lookup: CDR1 SGHAT, CDR2 FQNNGV. This CDR3 is CASSLTQVWLAGETYNEQFF. CDR3 bases: TGTGCCAGCAGCTTAACCCAAGTCTGGTTAGCGGGAGAAACCTACAATGAGCAGTTCTTC.

J is TRBJ2-5 and V is TRBV12-3 or TRBV12-4; 10 bases line up with TRBD1. With 7 bases clipped from V and 5 bases from J, the junction kept 7 bases outside the gene matches. The CDR3 consists of 14 residues. The CDR3 coding sequence is TGTGCCAGCAACCCGACAGGGGGCGGCGAGACCCAGTACTTC. Translation: CASNPTGGGETQYF.

The chain carries TRBV21-1 and TRBJ1-5. TRBV21-1 is a pseudogene locus. The CDR3 is 15 residues long. The CDR3 nucleotides read TGTGCCAGCAGCAAAGTTAGCGGGGGAGGAGAGCCCCAGCATTTT. Translation gives CASSKVSGGGEPQHF.

This chain links TRBV5-1 with TRBJ1-4; D gene uncertain. In germline, CDR1 is SGHRS, CDR2 YFSETQ. The length of the CDR3 is 10 residues. Trimming stripped 8 bases from V and 3 bases from J, with 2 bases between. CDR3 sequence (DNA): TGCGCCAGGCCTAATGAAAAACTGTTTTTT. Translating gives CARPNEKLFF.

This clonotype was found a few times. The chain has TRBV9 and TRBJ1-1; 7 bases are a match to TRBD1. This CDR3 region has 17 residues. Losses at the gene ends were 0 bases for V and 0 bases for J; bases not matched to a gene: 8. Germline V gives CDR1 SGDLS, CDR2 YYNGEE. This CDR3 reads CASSVGGTAVMNTEAFF. Written as DNA, the CDR3 is TGTGCCAGCAGCGTAGGAGGGACAGCAGTCATGAACACTGAAGCTTTCTTT.

This clonotype was seen a handful of times. The chain has TRBV10-3 and TRBJ1-1; 11 bases are a match to TRBD1. The CDR3 sequence is 14 residues long. Trimming removed 4 bases from V and 6 bases from J; junction bases left unmatched: 4. Per germline, CDR1 ENHRY and CDR2 SYGVKD. The CDR3 DNA follows: TGTGCCATCAGTGGGACAGGGGGCTGGTCTGAAGCTTTCTTT. It specifies CAISGTGGWSEAFF.

The CDR3 is CASSTGQGAGYNEQFF. CDR3 in DNA: TGCGCCAGCAGCACCGGACAGGGGGCGGGATACAATGAGCAGTTCTTC. This chain connects TRBV5-1 to TRBJ2-1; 11 bases agree with TRBD1. J was trimmed by 4 bases and V by 4 bases; bases with no gene match: 7. The germline gives CDR1 SGHRS, CDR2 YFSETQ. This CDR3 spans 16 amino acids.

This clonotype was counted many times. V usage is TRBV12-3 or TRBV12-4 and J usage is TRBJ1-1; maybe TRBD1 (6 bases). The CDR3 covers 14 residues. Trimming left V 6 bases short and J 1 base short, with 12 bases between. CDR3 DNA sequence: TGTGCCAGCAGCCCCGGACAGTCGAACACTGAAGCTTTCTTT. Translating it yields CASSPGQSNTEAFF.